This note documents a single T cell receptor (beta chain) sequence. The antigen is undetermined. Both 60 Vbeta primers and 13 Jbeta primers went into the PCR. Here immunoSEQ multiplex PCR was the method, and the copy in TCRdb shows in-frame clones only, minus some. This table has around 120,000 clones, under 90% appearing once. This record belongs to a study of cytomegalovirus exposure and HLA in healthy donors. Broader study findings: A list of 150 or so TCR beta chains associated with cytomegalovirus was given.

CDR3 length: 14 amino acids. Germline CDR1 SGHRS, CDR2 YFSETQ. Trimming shortened V by 0 bases and J by 0 bases, and 5 bases separated the two germline ends. V gene TRBV5-1 combines with J gene TRBJ2-3; unclear D gene. This receptor was identified in a female donor in good health and CMV-seropositive. The specimen was PBMCs. CDR3 in amino acids: CASSLESSTDTQYF. CDR3 sequence (DNA): TGCGCCAGCAGCTTGGAATCTAGCACAGATACGCAGTATTTT.